This T cell receptor (beta chain) was observed in a study of human T cells and chemical hapten exposure. Germline CDR1 is DFQATT and CDR2 is SNEGSKA (reference sequence). With 7 bases clipped from V and 3 bases from J, the junction kept 6 bases outside the gene matches. There are 13 residues in the CDR3. TCRdb reanalysed the 5' RACE reads using MiXCR and keeps one entry per CDR3 protein. Of 81,000 or so distinct CDR3 sequences in the sample, under 10% are singletons; the top ten hold approximately 2.1%. Total RNA extraction was carried out from unfractionated whole blood. The rearrangement joins TRBV20-1 to TRBJ1-5; 7 positions match TRBD1. This receptor was obtained from a male donor in good health. CDR3 in amino acids: CSVSGGSNQPQHF. CDR3 in DNA: TGCAGTGTGTCAGGGGGATCCAATCAGCCCCAGCATTTT.